Below, one T cell receptor beta chain is given with its context. The entry originates in a study of blood T cell repertoires in COVID-19. At the level of the study: Whether acute or convalescent, the COVID-19 samples came from the United States, Italy and Spain. T cells, B-cell-depleted T cells, or PBMCs provided the cDNA or gDNA that served as material.

CDR1 and CDR2 (germline): MNHEY, SMNVEV (reference sequence). The CDR3 is 13 amino acids. Trimming took 5 bases from V and 4 from J, leaving 11 bases between them. Patients of the Seattle cohort, enrolled during active infection, were followed longitudinally. In the original analysis: Reference gene primers were amplified, and this amplification served to estimate nucleated cell counts. Method: immunoSEQ multiplex PCR; TCRdb's copy keeps in-frame clones and lacks some. V, J and clone size are taken as reported in that table, and D and trimming were inferred from the DNA itself. The sample lists around 370,000 clones, roughly 86% occurring once.

This TCR derives from a woman in her seventies with COVID-19, enrolled during active disease. V and J are TRBV27 and TRBJ1-1; maybe TRBD1 (5 bases). Sequenced input: peripheral blood. The CDR3 DNA follows: TGTGCCAGCAGTACACTAACAGGCACTGAAGCTTTCTTT. It codes for CASSTLTGTEAFF.